The 17 T cell receptor beta chains listed next were all sequenced from one sample in a study of shared clonotypes between healthy human individuals. The data were produced by immunoSEQ multiplex PCR, yet TCRdb's version contains in-frame clones alone and is incomplete. There are roughly 320,000 clones in the sample; 80% to 90% occur only once, and about a sixth lies in the top ten. Sample: memory CD8+ T cells sorted from blood. Subset given: CD45RO+ cells pooled with CCR7-negative TemRA cells. These receptor sequences come from a man aged 18 to 35 in good health.

The rearrangement links TRBV7-9 to TRBJ1-4; possibly TRBD1 for D (6 bases). CDR3 length equals 15 residues. Looked up from germline, CDR1 is SEHNR and CDR2 is FQNEAQ (reference sequence). V shed 2 bases and J shed 3 bases, with 10 bases lying between them. The CDR3 nucleotides are TGTGCCAGCAGCTTAAAACAGGGCCCTAATGAAAAACTGTTTTTT. It yields the protein CASSLKQGPNEKLFF. The entire variable domain, with the rest obtained from reference TRBV7-9 and TRBJ1-4, is as follows: DTGVSQNPRHKITKRGQNVTFRCDPISEHNRLYWYRQTLGQGPEFLTYFQNEAQLEKSRLLSDRFSAERPKGSFSTLEIQRTEQGDSAMYLCASSLKQGPNEKLFFGSGTQLSVL.

The chain employs TRBV5-6 and TRBJ2-6; possibly TRBD1 or TRBD2 for D (5 bases each). Germline assignment: CDR1 SGHDT and CDR2 YYEEEE. The V end lost 4 bases, the J end lost 4 bases, and 9 bases lay between the germline ends. The length of the CDR3 is 14 residues. CDR3 amino acids: CASSAGAGANVLTF. The CDR3, as DNA: TGTGCCAGCAGCGCCGGGGCAGGGGCCAACGTCCTGACTTTC.

The chain is built from TRBV7-6 and TRBJ2-7, with D possibly called TRBD1 or TRBD2 (5 bases each). This CDR3 spans 13 amino acids. CDR1 and CDR2 from the germline V gene are SGHVS and FNYEAQ. Trimming left V 1 base short and J 3 bases short, with 7 bases between. Written as DNA, the CDR3 is TGTGCCAGCAGCTTAGTGGGGGACTACGAGCAGTACTTC. Its translation is CASSLVGDYEQYF.

This clone was counted between two and nine times. This chain uses TRBV30 with TRBJ1-5, with TRBD1 matching 10 bases. V lost 3 bases and J lost 7; bases outside the gene matches: 9. The CDR3 spans 15 residues. Germline CDR1 is GTSNPN and CDR2 is SVGIG (reference sequence). The DNA for the CDR3 is TGTGCCTGGAGACCCGGGACAGGGGAACGGCAGCCCCAGCATTTT. It translates to CAWRPGTGERQPQHF.

This clone has a single count. CDR3 in amino acids: CASSFPGQPQHF. CDR3 DNA sequence: TGTGCCAGCAGTTTCCCGGGGCAGCCCCAGCATTTT. The V and J genes are TRBV27 and TRBJ1-5; D is unclear. Trimming removed 3 bases from V and 7 bases from J, with 7 bases in between. The CDR3 runs to 12 residues. CDR1 is MNHEY, CDR2 SMNVEV, per germline (reference sequence).

The chain is built from TRBV30 and TRBJ1-1; D is unclear. Deletions cut 0 bases from V and 7 bases from J, with 12 bases between. Germline V gene data show CDR1 as GTSNPN and CDR2 as SVGIG (reference sequence). The CDR3 runs to 13 residues. The CDR3 sequence: CAWSVRPTGEAFF. The DNA of the CDR3 is TGTGCCTGGAGTGTACGTCCGACGGGTGAAGCTTTCTTT. Full variable domain (remainder filled in from reference TRBV30 and TRBJ1-1): SQTIHQWPATLVQPVGSPLSLECTVEGTSNPNLYWYRQAAGRGLQLLFYSVGIGQISSEVPQNLSASRPQDRQFILSSKKLLLSDSGFYLCAWSVRPTGEAFFGQGTRLTVV.

The chain employs TRBV11-2 and TRBJ2-1, with 12 positions matching TRBD2. CDR1 is SGHAT and CDR2 is FQNNGV in the germline V gene. The CDR3 length is 19 residues. Trimming cost V 0 bases and J 9 bases; bases outside gene matches: 15. CDR3 residues: CASSLDPPILAGGTSEQFF. The DNA for the CDR3 is TGTGCCAGCAGCTTAGATCCCCCGATTCTAGCGGGGGGGACGAGTGAGCAGTTCTTC.

The genes are TRBV5-6 and TRBJ2-2, with no clear D. Germline CDR1 SGHDT, CDR2 YYEEEE. Trimming took 0 bases from V and 5 from J, leaving 5 bases between them. There are 13 residues in the CDR3. CDR3: CASSLGVTGELFF. The CDR3 DNA follows: TGTGCCAGCAGCTTGGGTGTAACCGGGGAGCTGTTTTTT.

This clone was seen once. CDR3 nucleotides: TGTGCCAGCAGCTTTTCACAGGTCACCGGGGAGCTGTTTTTT. Its protein product is CASSFSQVTGELFF. The chain combines TRBV11-2 with TRBJ2-2; weak D call: TRBD1 (5 bases). Per the germline V gene, CDR1 is SGHAT and CDR2 is FQNNGV. This CDR3 has 14 residues. V was shortened by 3 bases and J by 4 bases, with 9 bases between the two germline ends.

The J gene is TRBJ2-1, the V gene TRBV18; D is unresolved. There are 15 residues in the CDR3. Trimming stripped 3 bases from V and 5 bases from J, with 14 bases between. Germline-derived CDR1 and CDR2 are KGHSH and LQKENI. The CDR3 nucleotides are TGTGCCAGCTCACCTCTGGCGGAGATAAACAATGAGCAGTTCTTC. The encoded protein is CASSPLAEINNEQFF.

As regards this clone: A read error is likely here: a far larger clone is one base away. This specimen includes other DNA sequences encoding the same CDR3. This chain joins TRBV5-1 and TRBJ2-7, with D tentatively TRBD1 (5 bases). Germline V gene sequence: CDR1 SGHRS, CDR2 YFSETQ. This CDR3 region has 14 residues. CDR3 loop: CASSLSTGSYEQYF. For the CDR3, the DNA is TGCGCTAGCAGCTTGTCAACAGGTTCCTACGAGCAGTACTTC. The variable domain in full, completed from reference TRBV5-1 and TRBJ2-7, reads KAGVTQTPRYLIKTRGQQVTLSCSPISGHRSVSWYQQTPGQGLQFLFEYFSETQRNKGNFPGRFSGRQFSNSRSEMNVSTLELGDSALYLCASSLSTGSYEQYFGPGTRLTVT.

This clone was observed a handful of times. This chain uses TRBV4-3 with TRBJ1-1; 9 bases line up with TRBD1. CDR3 length: 14 residues. Germline V CDR1 and CDR2: LGHNA, YSLEER. V lost 7 bases to trimming and J lost 3 bases; unmatched junction nucleotides: 6. Written as DNA, the CDR3 is TGCGCCAGCACTCCCGGGACAGGGTACACTGAAGCTTTCTTT. Residues: CASTPGTGYTEAFF.

The chain uses TRBV13 and TRBJ2-7, with a weak D call TRBD2 (7 bases). The CDR3 totals 14 residues. Trimming removed 2 bases from V and 2 bases from J, with 10 bases in between. Germline CDR1 and CDR2: PRHDT and FYEKMQ (reference sequence). The DNA for the CDR3 is TGTGCCAGCAGCTTAAGGGAGGGGGCCTACGAGCAGTACTTC. It codes for CASSLREGAYEQYF.

Written as DNA, the CDR3 is TGCGCCAGCAGTGCGGACACGGACAATGAGCAGTTCTTC. Translated: CASSADTDNEQFF. The rearrangement uses TRBV10-1 and TRBJ2-1; possibly TRBD1 for D (5 bases). CDR3 length equals 13 residues. The V end lost 4 bases, the J end lost 5 bases, and 9 bases lay between the germline ends. CDR1 and CDR2 from the germline V gene are WNHNN and SYGVQD (reference sequence).

The chain has TRBV6-5 and TRBJ2-5; 11 nucleotides line up with TRBD2. The V and J ends lost 5 bases and 4 bases, in that order; junction bases with no gene match: 3. CDR1 and CDR2 (germline): MNHEY, SVGAGI. The CDR3 sequence is 14 residues long. The CDR3 nucleotides read TGTGCCAGCAGTCCTACTAGCGGGGGAGAGACCCAGTACTTC. It translates to CASSPTSGGETQYF.

This sequence joins TRBV29-1 and TRBJ2-1; TRBD2 aligns across 10 bases. Germline CDR1 is SQVTM and CDR2 is ANQGSEA. J gave up 4 bases and V 1 base, and 16 bases lay outside the gene matches. The CDR3 has 19 residues. CDR3 protein: CSVEGRQEPGTSVYNEQFF. The DNA for the CDR3 is TGCAGCGTTGAAGGCCGACAGGAACCCGGGACTAGCGTTTACAATGAGCAGTTCTTC.

The chain carries TRBV6-1 and TRBJ1-1, with no clear D. CDR1 is MNHNS and CDR2 is SASEGT in the germline V gene. Trimming shortened V by 3 bases and J by 1 base, and 9 bases separated the two germline ends. The CDR3 covers 14 residues. Here the CDR3 DNA reads TGTGCCAGCAGTGACTTCGGGGAGAACACTGAAGCTTTCTTT. This codes for CASSDFGENTEAFF.